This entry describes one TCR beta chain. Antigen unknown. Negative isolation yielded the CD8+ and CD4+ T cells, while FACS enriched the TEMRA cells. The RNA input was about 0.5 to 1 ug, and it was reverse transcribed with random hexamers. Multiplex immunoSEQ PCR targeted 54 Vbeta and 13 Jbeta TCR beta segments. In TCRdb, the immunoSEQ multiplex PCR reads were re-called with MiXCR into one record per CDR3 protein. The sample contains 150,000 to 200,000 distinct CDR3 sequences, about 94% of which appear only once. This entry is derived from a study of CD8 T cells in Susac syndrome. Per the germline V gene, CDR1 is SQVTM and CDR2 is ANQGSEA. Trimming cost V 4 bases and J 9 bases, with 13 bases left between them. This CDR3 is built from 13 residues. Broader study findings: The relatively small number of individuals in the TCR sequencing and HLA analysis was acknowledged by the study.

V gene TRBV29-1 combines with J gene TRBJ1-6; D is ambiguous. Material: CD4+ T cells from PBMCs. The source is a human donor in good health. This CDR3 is CSVGQRMGSPLHF. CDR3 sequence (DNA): TGCAGCGTTGGCCAAAGAATGGGTTCACCCCTCCACTTT.